This T cell receptor (beta chain) derives from a study of blood T cell repertoires in COVID-19. Turning to the study itself: Some COVID-19 samples were acute and others convalescent; all came from the United States, Italy and Spain.

The CDR3 spans 12 residues. Germline CDR1 and CDR2: SGHRS and YFSETQ. Trimming took 6 bases from V and 7 from J, leaving 11 bases between them. Under the authors' procedure: Estimation of nucleated cell counts was performed using reference gene primer amplification. Repertoires were generated with immunoSEQ multiplex PCR, while TCRdb's copy carries only in-frame clones and drops some. The V and J calls and clone size come from that table; D and trimming were worked out from the DNA. The repertoire holds about 300,000 clones, nearly 90% seen once, with 9% to 9.5% in the top ten. The sequence was collected from a man aged 18 to 35 with active or convalescent COVID-19. The sequenced material came from peripheral blood. The chain is built from TRBV5-1 and TRBJ2-1; D not certain. The CDR3 bases are TGCGCCAGCATTAGCTATGGGAATGAGCAGTTCTTC. It specifies CASISYGNEQFF.